The next 30 T cell receptor beta chains were all read from a single sample in a study of radiotherapy plus CTLA-4 blockade in lung cancer (dated by TCRdb to the late 2010s). Library construction relied on the immunoSEQ multiplex PCR assay. TCRdb stores this immuneACCESS table with in-frame sequences only. Part of the clones is absent; in the studies checked, under half of the shortfall reflects unresolved V genes, and no reason is known for the rest. This sample has tens of thousands of clones in its table, and about four fifths of those were observed once. The top ten hold 0.65% to 0.9% of the sample. The source material was peripheral blood, sampled from a patient treated with radiotherapy plus ipilimumab. Receptor source: a human donor with non-small cell lung cancer who had stable disease on radiotherapy plus ipilimumab.

The chain is built from TRBV19 and TRBJ1-1, with D hard to call. The CDR3 spans 15 residues. The V gene lost 5 bases and the J gene lost 0 bases, with 13 bases spanning the gap. Germline values: CDR1 LNHDA, CDR2 SQIVND (reference sequence). The CDR3 here is CASSSRLGMNTEAFF. In nucleotides, the CDR3 is TGTGCCAGTAGTTCCCGACTTGGGATGAACACTGAAGCTTTCTTT.

The chain joins TRBV7-6 to TRBJ2-1, with D perhaps matching TRBD2 (5 bases). Trimming left V 5 bases short and J 4 bases short, with 18 bases between. The germline V gene has CDR1 SGHVS and CDR2 FNYEAQ. The CDR3 covers 16 residues. CDR3 loop: CASSRDRGSPYNEQFF. CDR3 in DNA: TGTGCCAGCAGCAGAGACCGGGGTTCGCCGTACAATGAGCAGTTCTTC.

V usage is TRBV2 and J usage is TRBJ2-3, with 12 bases fitting TRBD2. This CDR3 spans 16 amino acids. Trimming at V came to 3 bases and at J to 0 bases, leaving 1 base not matched to a gene. Germline lookup yields CDR1 SNHLY and CDR2 FYNNEI. In DNA, the CDR3 is TGTGCCAGCAGTGAGGGACTAGCGGGTAGCACAGATACGCAGTATTTT. Translating gives CASSEGLAGSTDTQYF. The whole variable domain, remainder taken from reference TRBV2 and TRBJ2-3, is EPEVTQTPSHQVTQMGQEVILRCVPISNHLYFYWYRQILGQKVEFLVSFYNNEISEKSEIFDDQFSVERPDGSNFTLKIRSTKLEDSAMYFCASSEGLAGSTDTQYFGPGTRLTVL.

The chain carries TRBV10-3 and TRBJ2-7, with D possibly TRBD2 on 5 matching bases. The CDR3 runs 13 residues. Trimming removed 10 bases from V and 1 base from J, with 14 bases in between. Germline lookup yields CDR1 ENHRY and CDR2 SYGVKD. The CDR3 spells CATTGGRSYEQYF. The CDR3 coding sequence is TGTGCCACAACCGGAGGCAGGTCCTACGAGCAGTACTTC.

The rearrangement joins TRBV11-2 to TRBJ2-7; perhaps TRBD2 as D (5 bases). V was pared by 6 bases and J by 1 base, with 13 bases between. The CDR3 totals 14 residues. Germline-derived CDR1 and CDR2 are SGHAT and FQNNGV. CDR3 nucleotide sequence: TGTGCCAGCAGTCCTAGGACGGGGTCCTACGAGCAGTACTTC. This gives the protein CASSPRTGSYEQYF.

The V and J genes are TRBV11-3 and TRBJ2-3, with D perhaps TRBD2 (6 bases). CDR1 is SGHNT and CDR2 is YENEEA in the germline V gene. This CDR3 region has 16 residues. The germline V and J ends were trimmed by 1 base and 0 bases, with 11 bases remaining between them. The CDR3 coding sequence is TGTGCCAGCAGCTTAGGGGGTAGCGGAAGCACAGATACGCAGTATTTT. It codes for CASSLGGSGSTDTQYF.

The gene calls are TRBV2 and TRBJ1-5; D unresolved. V gave up 3 bases and J gave up 1 base, with 10 bases separating them. Germline assignment: CDR1 SNHLY and CDR2 FYNNEI. The CDR3 is made up of 15 amino acids. The CDR3 sequence is CASSDLGMSNQPQHF. CDR3 DNA: TGTGCCAGCAGTGATTTGGGGATGAGCAATCAGCCCCAGCATTTT.

The chain carries TRBV25-1 and TRBJ2-2; D is possibly TRBD1 (6 bases). Trimming stripped 6 bases from V and 4 bases from J, with 9 bases between. Per germline, CDR1 MGHDK and CDR2 SYGVNS. This CDR3 is 13 amino acids long. The CDR3 is CASRIGGTGELFF. The CDR3 coding sequence is TGTGCCAGCAGAATAGGGGGCACCGGGGAGCTGTTTTTT.

This clone occurred once. Germline is not matched at one junction end, which may reflect a read error. V is TRBV15 and J is TRBJ1-2, with D possibly being TRBD1 (5 bases). The CDR3 totals 17 residues. Germline V gene data show CDR1 as LNHNV and CDR2 as YYDKDF (reference sequence). The CDR3 loop is CAASRASGVGANYGYTF. CDR3 DNA: TGTGCCGCCAGCAGAGCGTCGGGGGTAGGAGCTAACTATGGCTACACCTTC.

This chain links TRBV6-1 with TRBJ1-2; TRBD1 agrees at 7 bases. CDR3 size: 15 residues. Germline CDR1 reads MNHNS; CDR2 reads SASEGT. With 3 bases clipped from V and 3 bases from J, the junction kept 7 bases outside the gene matches. As DNA, the CDR3 is TGTGCCAGCAGTGAGACAGGGCGAAAGTACTATGGCTACACCTTC. Translation gives CASSETGRKYYGYTF.

The V call is TRBV18, the J call TRBJ1-1, with 9 positions matching TRBD1. V gave up 4 bases and J gave up 7 bases; unmatched junction bases: 7. CDR3 size: 14 residues. Germline lookup yields CDR1 KGHSH and CDR2 LQKENI. The CDR3 nucleotides are TGTGCCAGCTCACTGGGACAGGGAGCCGTTGAAGCTTTCTTT. Its protein product is CASSLGQGAVEAFF.

The V and J genes are TRBV6-6 and TRBJ2-7, with 7 nucleotides matching TRBD2. The CDR3 has 15 residues. With 6 bases clipped from V and 2 bases from J, the junction kept 10 bases outside the gene matches. The germline V gene encodes CDR1 MNHNY and CDR2 SVGAGI (reference sequence). The chain's CDR3 is CASRLTSASTYEQYF. DNA of the CDR3: TGTGCCAGCAGACTTACTAGCGCGAGCACCTACGAGCAGTACTTC.

This clone was picked up one time. The rearrangement links TRBV21-1 to TRBJ2-7; the table names TRBD2, a call not compared with the DNA. TRBV21-1 is termed a pseudogene. CDR3 size: 15 residues. CDR3 nucleotides: TGTGCCAGCAGCGGACGCATACTCCGGGGCTACGAGCAGTACTTC. Amino acid sequence: CASSGRILRGYEQYF.

J is TRBJ1-3 and V is TRBV7-8; a possible D gene is TRBD1 (6 bases). V was clipped by 3 bases and J by 3 bases, with 12 bases between them. Germline assignment: CDR1 SGHVS and CDR2 FQNEAQ. The CDR3 is made up of 15 amino acids. The CDR3 DNA reads TGTGCCAGCAGCTTGGGAGGGACAATTGGAAACACCATATATTTT. This gives the protein CASSLGGTIGNTIYF. Using reference TRBV7-8 and TRBJ1-3 for the parts outside the CDR3, the full variable domain is GAGVSQSPRYKVAKRGQDVALRCDPISGHVSLFWYQQALGQGPEFLTYFQNEAQLDKSGLPSDRFFAERPEGSVSTLKIQRTQQEDSAVYLCASSLGGTIGNTIYFGEGSWLTVV.

This chain links TRBV4-1 with TRBJ2-7; D is unclear. CDR1 is MGHRA and CDR2 is YSYEKL in the germline V gene. V dropped 5 bases and J dropped 1 base, with 18 bases sitting between them. The length of the CDR3 is 16 residues. Here the CDR3 DNA reads TGCGCCAGCAGCTCATCCCCCGAGACACCATCCTACGAGCAGTACTTC. Its translation: CASSSSPETPSYEQYF.

The gene calls are TRBV6-1 and TRBJ2-5, with 10 bases aligning to TRBD2. The J segment lost 0 bases and the V segment lost 4 bases, leaving 11 bases of the junction unmatched. This CDR3 is 18 amino acids long. CDR1 and CDR2 from the germline V gene are MNHNS and SASEGT. The CDR3 region has the DNA TGTGCCAGCAGTGGGCCCGCGACTAGCGGGCCGTACCAAGAGACCCAGTACTTC. Protein: CASSGPATSGPYQETQYF.

This clone was seen only once. The V call is TRBV5-1, the J call TRBJ2-7; TRBD2 matches 8 bases. Germline V lookup: CDR1 SGHRS, CDR2 YFSETQ. V lost 4 bases, J lost 4 bases, and 7 bases stayed unmatched. This CDR3 spans 14 amino acids. The DNA for the CDR3 is TGCGCCAGCAGCCCTCCGGGACTAGTTTACGAGCAGTACTTC. This translates into CASSPPGLVYEQYF.

The CDR3 DNA is TGTGCCAGCTCATCGAACACTGAAGCTTTCTTT. Translation gives CASSSNTEAFF. The chain recombines TRBV18 with TRBJ1-1, with D hard to call. The CDR3 has 11 amino acids. Trimming left V 5 bases short and J 1 base short, with 2 bases between. The germline V gene encodes CDR1 KGHSH and CDR2 LQKENI.

Written as DNA, the CDR3 is TGCGCCAGCAGATCCGGGACTAGCGGGGGGTCAGATACGCAGTATTTT. It translates to CASRSGTSGGSDTQYF. The chain employs TRBV5-1 and TRBJ2-3; 15 nucleotides match TRBD2. The CDR3 runs 16 residues. Germline V gene data show CDR1 as SGHRS and CDR2 as YFSETQ. The J segment lost 4 bases and the V segment lost 5 bases, leaving 5 bases of the junction unmatched.

A few counts support this clone. The chain uses TRBV4-1 and TRBJ1-5; TRBD1 agrees at 7 bases. V dropped 4 bases and J dropped 6; count of bases not matched to a gene: 12. From germline, CDR1 is MGHRA and CDR2 YSYEKL. This CDR3 is 16 amino acids long. The CDR3 sequence: CASSPTQTGMVQPQHF. The CDR3 region has the DNA TGCGCCAGCAGCCCCACCCAGACAGGGATGGTTCAGCCCCAGCATTTT.

This clone showed up just once. This chain uses TRBV27 with TRBJ2-3, with TRBD2 matching 10 bases. Germline CDR1 MNHEY, CDR2 SMNVEV (reference sequence). Trimming took 8 bases from V and 2 from J; bases not matched to a gene: 7. The CDR3 runs 15 residues. For the CDR3, the DNA is TGTGCCAGCTCGGGGAGCGGGAGGGCCACAGATACGCAGTATTTT. It specifies CASSGSGRATDTQYF.

This clone was counted once. The rearrangement joins TRBV5-1 to TRBJ1-1; D perhaps matches TRBD1 (5 bases). The CDR3 extends over 13 amino acids. Germline-derived CDR1 and CDR2 are SGHRS and YFSETQ. V shed 0 bases and J shed 6 bases, with 9 bases lying between them. CDR3 sequence: CASSLAGYAEAFF. In DNA form, the CDR3 reads TGCGCCAGCAGCTTGGCAGGGTACGCTGAAGCTTTCTTT.

The rearrangement links TRBV9 to TRBJ1-4; 9 bases match TRBD1. The ends lost 3 bases at V and 10 bases at J; junction bases unmatched: 10. This CDR3 comprises 15 residues. CDR1 is SGDLS and CDR2 is YYNGEE in the germline V gene. The CDR3: CASSGGGTGLGKLFF. CDR3 in DNA: TGTGCCAGCAGCGGGGGCGGGACAGGGTTGGGAAAACTGTTTTTT.

Concerning this clone itself: At one of its ends the junction is not consistent with the germline gene, which may arise from a read error. Other DNA sequences in the same sample also yield this CDR3. V usage is TRBV27 and J usage is TRBJ1-3, with D perhaps TRBD1 (5 bases). Germline V gene data show CDR1 as MNHEY and CDR2 as SMNVEV (reference sequence). The CDR3 covers 15 residues. DNA of the CDR3: TGTGCTAGCAGTTTGGGGGGGTTCGCTGGAAACACCATATATTTT. Amino acids: CASSLGGFAGNTIYF.

The table lists this clone with a count of one. The CDR3 protein is CASSITGYGQPQHF. The CDR3 DNA is TGTGCCAGTAGTATAACAGGGTACGGTCAGCCCCAGCATTTT. The chain combines TRBV19 with TRBJ1-5, with D maybe TRBD1 (6 bases). Germline CDR1 and CDR2: LNHDA and SQIVND (reference sequence). The CDR3 covers 14 residues. Trimming shortened V by 2 bases and J by 6 bases, and 11 bases separated the two germline ends. The full variable domain, completed using reference TRBV19 and TRBJ1-5, is DGGITQSPKYLFRKEGQNVTLSCEQNLNHDAMYWYRQDPGQGLRLIYYSQIVNDFQKGDIAEGYSVSREKKESFPLTVTSAQKNPTAFYLCASSITGYGQPQHFGDGTRLSIL.

The chain is built from TRBV6-1 and TRBJ2-1, with D hard to call. The CDR3 covers 15 residues. Trimming removed 1 base from V and 2 bases from J, with 9 bases in between. Germline CDR1 is MNHNS and CDR2 is SASEGT. This CDR3 is CASSEVLVTYNEQFF. The CDR3 DNA follows: TGTGCCAGCAGTGAAGTTCTGGTAACCTACAATGAGCAGTTCTTC.

This clone showed up just a few times. The V and J genes are TRBV6-6 and TRBJ2-7; D is undetermined. Trimming pared 0 bases from V and 1 base from J, leaving 1 base between. This CDR3 comprises 12 residues. The V gene's germline CDR1 is MNHNY and CDR2 SVGAGI (reference sequence). DNA of the CDR3: TGTGCCAGCAGTTACTCGTCCTACGAGCAGTACTTC. It is translated as CASSYSSYEQYF.

The V gene is TRBV28, the J gene TRBJ2-3; D uncertain. The CDR3 consists of 14 residues. Per the germline V gene, CDR1 is MDHEN and CDR2 is SYDVKM. Between the trimmed V and J ends, which lost 6 bases and 2 bases, there was a span of 12 bases. The CDR3 spells CASSSDTPTDTQYF. CDR3 nucleotides: TGTGCCAGCAGCTCAGACACCCCCACAGATACGCAGTATTTT.

The V and J genes are TRBV5-4 and TRBJ2-5; no clear D. With 0 bases removed from V and 1 base from J, the gap between germline ends came to 10 bases. CDR3 length equals 15 residues. CDR1 and CDR2 (germline): SGHNT, YYREEE (reference sequence). The CDR3 DNA follows: TGTGCCAGCAGCTTGGGTTCTGGGGTCCAAGAGACCCAGTACTTC. Protein product: CASSLGSGVQETQYF.

The chain is built from TRBV5-1 and TRBJ1-4, with D unclear. The germline CDR1 and CDR2 sequences are SGHRS and YFSETQ. The V gene lost 0 bases and the J gene lost 4 bases, with 10 bases spanning the gap. CDR3 length equals 15 residues. The CDR3 sequence: CASSLAAAHNEKLFF. The CDR3, as DNA: TGCGCCAGCAGCTTGGCCGCGGCACATAATGAAAAACTGTTTTTT.